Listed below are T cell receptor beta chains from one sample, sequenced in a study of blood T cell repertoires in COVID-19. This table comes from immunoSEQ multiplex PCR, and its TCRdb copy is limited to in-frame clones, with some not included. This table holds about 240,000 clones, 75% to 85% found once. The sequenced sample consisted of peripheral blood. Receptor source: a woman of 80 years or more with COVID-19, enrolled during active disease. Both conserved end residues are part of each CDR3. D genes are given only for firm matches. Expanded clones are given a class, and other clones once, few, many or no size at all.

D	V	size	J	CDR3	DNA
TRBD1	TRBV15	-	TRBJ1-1	CATRDRGTEAFF	TGTGCCACCCGAGACAGGGGGACTGAAGCTTTCTTT
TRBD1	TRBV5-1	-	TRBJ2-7	CASSRGGGYEQYF	TGCGCCAGCAGCAGAGGGGGCGGCTACGAGCAGTACTTC
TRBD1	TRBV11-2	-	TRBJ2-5	CASSLGQGLQETQYF	TGTGCCAGCAGCTTGGGACAGGGGCTCCAAGAGACCCAGTACTTC
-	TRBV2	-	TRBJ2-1	CASKEGGLSSYNEQFF	TGTGCCAGCAAAGAGGGCGGACTGAGCTCCTACAATGAGCAGTTCTTC
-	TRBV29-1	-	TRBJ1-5	CSVGGGRHQPQHF	TGCAGCGTGGGGGGGGGTCGCCATCAGCCCCAGCATTTT
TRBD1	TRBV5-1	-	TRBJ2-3	CASSLGQGSTDTQYF	TGCGCCAGCAGCTTGGGACAGGGGAGCACAGATACGCAGTATTTT
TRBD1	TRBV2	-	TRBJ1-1	CASNRELTGGMTEAFF	TGTGCCAGCAATCGGGAACTGACAGGGGGAATGACTGAAGCTTTCTTT
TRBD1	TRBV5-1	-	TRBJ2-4	CASSDGQGAELAKNIQYF	TGCGCCAGCAGCGATGGACAGGGAGCTGAACTAGCCAAAAACATTCAGTACTTC
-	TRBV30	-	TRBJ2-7	CAWSGDIYEQYF	TGTGCCTGGAGTGGAGACATATACGAGCAGTACTTC
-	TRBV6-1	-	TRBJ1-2	CASSESEAWLHKDYTF	TGTGCCAGCAGTGAAAGTGAGGCTTGGCTCCACAAAGACTACACCTTC
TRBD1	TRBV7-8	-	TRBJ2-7	CASSLAGTVNSYEQYF	TGTGCCAGCAGCTTAGCCGGGACAGTGAACTCCTACGAGCAGTACTTC
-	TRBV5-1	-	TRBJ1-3	CASSLAPGDSGNTIYF	TGCGCCAGCAGCTTGGCGCCAGGCGACTCTGGAAACACCATATATTTT
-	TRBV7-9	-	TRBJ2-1	CASSFAGRRGLNEQFF	TGTGCCAGCAGCTTCGCCGGTCGACGAGGCCTTAATGAGCAGTTCTTC
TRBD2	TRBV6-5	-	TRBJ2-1	CASSRTSGTYNEQFF	TGTGCCAGCAGTCGTACTAGCGGGACTTACAATGAGCAGTTCTTC
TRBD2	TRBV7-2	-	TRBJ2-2	CASSLAPSGRVKTGELFF	TGTGCCAGCAGCTTAGCGCCCAGCGGGAGGGTTAAAACCGGGGAGCTGTTTTTT
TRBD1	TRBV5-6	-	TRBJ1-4	CASSLAVYRGNEKLFF	TGTGCCAGCAGCTTGGCCGTGTACAGGGGAAATGAAAAACTGTTTTTT
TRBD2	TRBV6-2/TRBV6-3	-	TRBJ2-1	CASSFSGGIEQFF	TGTGCCAGCAGCTTTAGCGGGGGAATTGAGCAGTTCTTC
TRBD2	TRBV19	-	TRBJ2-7	CASSIGGSGGHEQYF	TGTGCCAGTAGTATAGGAGGTAGCGGGGGCCACGAGCAGTACTTC
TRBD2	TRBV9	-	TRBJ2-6	CASSPQTSAIPGANVLTF	TGTGCCAGCAGCCCCCAGACTAGCGCAATTCCTGGGGCCAACGTCCTGACTTTC
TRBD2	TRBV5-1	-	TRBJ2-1	CASSFTLAGVNNEQFF	TGCGCCAGCAGCTTTACCTTAGCGGGGGTCAACAATGAGCAGTTCTTC
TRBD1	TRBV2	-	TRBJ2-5	CASTGQGGSGETQYF	TGTGCCAGCACGGGACAGGGTGGATCGGGAGAGACCCAGTACTTC
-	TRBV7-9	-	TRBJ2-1	CASSRGTGGYNEQFF	TGTGCCAGCAGCCGAGGGACCGGGGGCTACAATGAGCAGTTCTTC
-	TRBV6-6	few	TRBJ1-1	CASSVRGNTEAFF	TGTGCCAGCAGCGTAAGGGGGAACACTGAAGCTTTCTTT
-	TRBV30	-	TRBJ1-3	CAGRLGAGNTIYF	TGTGCCGGCCGGTTAGGGGCTGGAAACACCATATATTTT
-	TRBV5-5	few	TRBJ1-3	CASSVQYSFSGNTIYF	TGTGCCAGCAGCGTCCAATACAGTTTCTCTGGAAACACCATATATTTT
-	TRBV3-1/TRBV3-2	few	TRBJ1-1	CASSHQLWQDAFF	TGTGCCAGCAGCCATCAGCTCTGGCAGGATGCTTTCTTT
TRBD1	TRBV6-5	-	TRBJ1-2	CASRGQQNYGYTF	TGTGCCAGCAGGGGACAGCAAAACTATGGCTACACCTTC
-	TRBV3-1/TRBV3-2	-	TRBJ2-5	CASSPDYKEETQYF	TGTGCCAGCAGCCCTGATTATAAGGAGGAGACCCAGTACTTC
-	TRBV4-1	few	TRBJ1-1	CASTKQGRDTEAFF	TGCGCCAGCACCAAACAGGGAAGGGACACTGAAGCTTTCTTT
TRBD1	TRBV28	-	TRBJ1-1	CASSFPGTGYPNTEAFF	TGTGCCAGCAGTTTCCCCGGGACAGGGTACCCGAACACTGAAGCTTTCTTT
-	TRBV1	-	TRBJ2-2	CTSRLSGLAGGPTGELFF	TGCACCAGCAGACTATCCGGACTAGCGGGGGGGCCCACCGGGGAGCTGTTTTTT